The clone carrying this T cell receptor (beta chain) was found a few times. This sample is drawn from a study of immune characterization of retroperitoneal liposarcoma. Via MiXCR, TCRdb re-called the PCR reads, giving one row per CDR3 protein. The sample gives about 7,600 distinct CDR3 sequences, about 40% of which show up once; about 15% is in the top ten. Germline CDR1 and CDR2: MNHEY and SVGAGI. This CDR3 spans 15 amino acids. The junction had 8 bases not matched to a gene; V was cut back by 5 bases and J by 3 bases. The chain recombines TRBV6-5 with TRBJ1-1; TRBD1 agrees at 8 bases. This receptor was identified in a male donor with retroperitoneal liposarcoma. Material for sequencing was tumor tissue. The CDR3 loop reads CASSKTGQGDTEAFF. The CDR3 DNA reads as TGTGCCAGCAGTAAGACCGGACAGGGAGACACTGAAGCTTTCTTT.